The clone carrying this T cell receptor beta chain has more than one count but fewer than ten. Its cognate antigen is unknown. The sample originates from a study of CD8 T cells in ankylosing spondylitis. Study results and limitations: The authors reported significant enrichment of disease-linked clones in matched ankylosing spondylitis synovial fluid. In synovial fluid and blood from reactive arthritis, some motif variants were previously reported.

TCRdb used MiXCR to reprocess the 5' RACE reads, holding one entry per CDR3 protein. This sample yields around 300,000 distinct CDR3 sequences, of which around 20% are seen a single time; roughly 3.4% belongs to the top ten. The V end was cut by 6 bases, the J end by 0 bases, with 8 bases between. CDR3 length equals 13 residues. The germline gives CDR1 SQVTM, CDR2 ANQGSEA. V is TRBV29-1 and J is TRBJ1-4, with D tentatively TRBD1 (5 bases). Sequencing was done on a sample of blood, either unsorted or a sorted T cell fraction (not recorded which). This clonotype was sampled from a female donor with ankylosing spondylitis or in good health (not recorded which). This CDR3 is CSVLTATNEKLFF. For the CDR3, the DNA is TGCAGCGTCCTGACAGCAACTAATGAAAAACTGTTTTTT.